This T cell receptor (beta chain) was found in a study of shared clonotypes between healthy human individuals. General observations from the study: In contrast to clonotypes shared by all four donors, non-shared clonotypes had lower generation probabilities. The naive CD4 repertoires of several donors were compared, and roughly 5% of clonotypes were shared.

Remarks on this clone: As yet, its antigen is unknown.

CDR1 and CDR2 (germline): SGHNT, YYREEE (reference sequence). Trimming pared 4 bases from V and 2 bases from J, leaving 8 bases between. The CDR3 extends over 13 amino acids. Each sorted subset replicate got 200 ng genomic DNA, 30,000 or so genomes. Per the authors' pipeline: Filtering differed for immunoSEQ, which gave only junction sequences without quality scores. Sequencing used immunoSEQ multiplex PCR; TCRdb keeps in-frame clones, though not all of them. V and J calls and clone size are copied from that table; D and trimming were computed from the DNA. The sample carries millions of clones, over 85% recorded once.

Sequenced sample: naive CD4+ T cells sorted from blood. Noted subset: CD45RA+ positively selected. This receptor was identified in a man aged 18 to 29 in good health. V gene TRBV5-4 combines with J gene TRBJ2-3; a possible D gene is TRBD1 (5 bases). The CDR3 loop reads CASSRQFTDTQYF. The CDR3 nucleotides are TGTGCCAGCAGCCGACAGTTCACAGATACGCAGTATTTT.